This T cell receptor (beta chain) derives from a study of breast tumors, draining lymph nodes, adjacent tissues (dated by TCRdb to 2016 to 2017). About the full investigation: TCR beta repertoires were compared across tumor, adjacent nontumor tissue and axillary lymph nodes obtained from breast cancer patients. In human breast cancer, the study set out to assess how tumor, surrounding tissue and draining lymph node repertoires relate to one another and whether T cells might be exchanged between them.

CDR1 KGHSH and CDR2 LQKENI were looked up in the germline V gene. The CDR3 goes from the cysteine to the phenylalanine over 13 residues. Of all the DNA, just the CDR3 is kept, 39 bases in frame from base 1. The germline V and J ends show losses of 3 bases and 4 bases respectively, and no gene match explains 0 bases of the junction. This clonotype is described as medium-sized (0.01 to 0.1%). Its antigen is not yet known. No qualities accompany the bases; no much larger clone lies one base away. What the research found in general, with its limitations: The conclusion that tumor T cells originate in lymph nodes was framed as consistent with a hypothesis rather than directly demonstrated. Tumor and nontumor tissue repertoires were found to be significantly more similar in luminal-like than in basal-like breast cancer. T-cell repertoire diversity in tumors was found to be lower than in lymph nodes but higher than in nontumor tissue, and preferential V and J gene usage was observed. The data were considered consistent with the idea that most tumor T cells come from the lymph node and then expand in tumor tissue.

Instrument used: Illumina HiSeq 2000. Multiplex PCR amplification was used to build the TCR beta chain libraries. High-throughput sequencing was used to analyze the amplified TCR beta chain products. Through fastp at Q25 and MiXCR, TCRdb rebuilt clones from the public reads, retaining in-frame beta chains. Each entry is one CDR3 protein sequence, shown with its most common DNA and genes. The sample data list 9,000 to 15,000 distinct CDR3 sequences, and about 37% of these were observed just once. Less than 15% of the sample is held by the ten biggest clonotypes. This clonotype was obtained from a female donor with breast cancer. Some clones in this sample may be carry-over from other donors' samples. This receptor chain uses TRBV18 and TRBJ1-5, with 7 bases in between that match TRBD1. Material for sequencing was breast tumor tissue. The CDR3 sequence is CASSPDRNQPQHF. The DNA sequence follows: TGTGCCAGCTCACCGGACAGGAATCAGCCCCAGCATTTT.